The 29 T cell receptor beta chains below all came from one sample that was sequenced in a study of control samples from healthy donors and cancer patients. The table came from immunoSEQ multiplex PCR; TCRdb's copy has only in-frame clones and leaves some out. Of about 100,000 clones in the sample, about 90% are singletons; the top ten hold over 15%. Sequenced material: blood. Receptors originate from a woman in her forties or fifties in good health.

The chain combines TRBV20-1 with TRBJ1-4; D ambiguous. The ends were cut back, 3 bases at V and 4 bases at J, with 9 bases in the middle. There are 13 residues in the CDR3. Per the germline V gene, CDR1 is DFQATT and CDR2 is SNEGSKA (reference sequence). CDR3 amino acids: CSASPRLNEKLFF. In DNA, the CDR3 is TGCAGTGCTAGTCCCAGACTTAATGAAAAACTGTTTTTT.

The V and J genes are TRBV29-1 and TRBJ1-1, with D possibly TRBD1 on 6 matching bases. Deletions cut 3 bases from V and 5 bases from J, with 19 bases between. The CDR3 runs to 15 residues. The germline V gene has CDR1 SQVTM and CDR2 ANQGSEA. The CDR3 DNA follows: TGCAGCGTTGATCGGGGGGCGCAGGGTGGGACTGAAGCTTTCTTT. This sequence encodes CSVDRGAQGGTEAFF.

In DNA, the CDR3 is TGTGCCAGCGAGGGGGACAAAGAGGGCTACACCTTC. As protein: CASEGDKEGYTF. This chain uses TRBV2 with TRBJ1-2, with D maybe TRBD1 (6 bases). Deletions cut 8 bases from V and 8 bases from J, with 15 bases between. CDR3 size: 12 residues. The germline gives CDR1 SNHLY, CDR2 FYNNEI.

The rearrangement uses TRBV4-1 and TRBJ2-7, with D unresolved. Germline CDR1 and CDR2: MGHRA and YSYEKL. CDR3 length: 12 residues. The V end lost 1 base, the J end lost 3 bases, and 4 bases lay between the germline ends. This chain's CDR3 is CASSQAGYEQYF. The CDR3 region has the DNA TGCGCCAGCAGCCAAGCCGGCTACGAGCAGTACTTC.

CDR3 nucleotides: TGTGCCAGCAGGGATAGCGGGAGGGAGACGCAGTATTTT. Translating it yields CASRDSGRETQYF. The chain recombines TRBV2 with TRBJ2-3; 11 positions match TRBD2. The germline V gene has CDR1 SNHLY and CDR2 FYNNEI. The V gene end was trimmed by 6 bases and the J gene end by 9 bases; junction bases not matched to a gene: 5. The CDR3 runs to 13 residues. The whole variable domain, remainder taken from reference TRBV2 and TRBJ2-3, is EPEVTQTPSHQVTQMGQEVILRCVPISNHLYFYWYRQILGQKVEFLVSFYNNEISEKSEIFDDQFSVERPDGSNFTLKIRSTKLEDSAMYFCASRDSGRETQYFGPGTRLTVL.

The chain recombines TRBV30 with TRBJ1-1; no clear D. From germline, CDR1 is GTSNPN and CDR2 SVGIG (reference sequence). The ends were cut back, 3 bases at V and 1 base at J, with 12 bases in the middle. The CDR3 covers 14 residues. The CDR3 spells CAWSAGLSNTEAFF. The CDR3 DNA reads as TGTGCCTGGAGCGCCGGGCTTTCGAACACTGAAGCTTTCTTT.

This chain joins TRBV2 and TRBJ1-5; D remains unclear. The germline V gene has CDR1 SNHLY and CDR2 FYNNEI. With 3 bases removed from V and 3 bases from J, the gap between germline ends came to 9 bases. The CDR3 contains 14 residues. The CDR3 sequence: CASSDKGNNQPQHF. The CDR3 nucleotides read TGTGCCAGCAGTGATAAAGGGAACAATCAGCCCCAGCATTTT.

This rearrangement joins TRBV18 to TRBJ1-1; weak D call: TRBD1 (5 bases). The CDR3 contains 14 residues. Trimming cost V 1 base and J 3 bases, with 9 bases left between them. Germline CDR1 is KGHSH and CDR2 is LQKENI. CDR3 bases: TGTGCCAGCTCACCACAAACAGGCGACACTGAAGCTTTCTTT. This codes for CASSPQTGDTEAFF.

The chain links TRBV5-8 to TRBJ1-5; 7 bases line up with TRBD1. Germline V gene sequence: CDR1 SGHTS, CDR2 YDEGEE. There are 14 residues in the CDR3. The V and J ends lost 3 bases and 5 bases, in that order; junction bases with no gene match: 5. For the CDR3, the DNA is TGTGCCAGCAGCTCAGGGACAGCTTATCAGCCCCAGCATTTT. It codes for CASSSGTAYQPQHF.

The chain joins TRBV27 to TRBJ1-2; D not resolved. Trimming removed 8 bases from V and 3 bases from J, with 10 bases in between. This CDR3 is 12 amino acids long. Germline values: CDR1 MNHEY, CDR2 SMNVEV (reference sequence). The CDR3 loop is CASASLDYGYTF. Written as DNA, the CDR3 is TGTGCCAGCGCCTCACTGGACTATGGCTACACCTTC.

This clone was recorded only once. This chain connects TRBV7-9 to TRBJ1-1; D might be TRBD1 (6 bases). CDR1 is SEHNR and CDR2 is FQNEAQ in the germline V gene (reference sequence). V was clipped by 2 bases and J by 0 bases, with 13 bases between them. This CDR3 contains 16 residues. The CDR3 sequence: CASSLRGAFMNTEAFF. DNA for the CDR3: TGTGCCAGCAGCTTACGGGGGGCGTTCATGAACACTGAAGCTTTCTTT.

V and J are TRBV24-1 and TRBJ1-5; 10 nucleotides align to TRBD1. Germline-derived CDR1 and CDR2 are KGHDR and SFDVKD. CDR3 length: 14 amino acids. V lost 7 bases to trimming and J lost 5 bases; unmatched junction nucleotides: 4. The CDR3 nucleotides read TGTGCCACCAGCAAGACAGGGGGCCATCAGCCCCAGCATTTT. This translates into CATSKTGGHQPQHF.

The rearrangement uses TRBV30 and TRBJ1-5; D call uncertain. Per the germline V gene, CDR1 is GTSNPN and CDR2 is SVGIG (reference sequence). Trimming removed 0 bases from V and 4 bases from J, with 7 bases in between. The CDR3 extends over 13 amino acids. The CDR3 region has the DNA TGTGCCTGGAGTGTACTCGGGAATCAGCCCCAGCATTTT. Protein: CAWSVLGNQPQHF. The full variable domain, rest sourced from reference TRBV30 and TRBJ1-5, is SQTIHQWPATLVQPVGSPLSLECTVEGTSNPNLYWYRQAAGRGLQLLFYSVGIGQISSEVPQNLSASRPQDRQFILSSKKLLLSDSGFYLCAWSVLGNQPQHFGDGTRLSIL.

This chain links TRBV6-1 with TRBJ1-5, with D unresolved. V lost 1 base and J lost 3, with 7 bases in between. CDR3 length: 14 amino acids. CDR1 MNHNS and CDR2 SASEGT come from the germline V gene. CDR3: CASSEVRLNQPQHF. The CDR3 DNA follows: TGTGCCAGCAGTGAAGTAAGGCTCAATCAGCCCCAGCATTTT.

In this sample, this clone turned up once. CDR3 coding DNA: TGTGCCAGCAGGAAGGAGATCGCTGAAGCTTTCTTT. Its protein product is CASRKEIAEAFF. V and J are TRBV12-3 or TRBV12-4 and TRBJ1-1; D uncertain. V was trimmed by 6 bases and J by 6 bases, leaving 11 bases between them. CDR3 size: 12 residues.

The chain joins TRBV7-2 to TRBJ1-3; 7 bases are shared with TRBD1. This CDR3 region has 16 residues. V trimming: 3 bases; J trimming: 2 bases; junction bases outside the gene matches: 7. Germline V gives CDR1 SGHTA, CDR2 FQGNSA. As DNA, the CDR3 is TGTGCCAGCAGCTTCGGACAGGAGAGAACTGGAAACACCATATATTTT. Its protein is CASSFGQERTGNTIYF.

V usage is TRBV3-1 (or the pseudogene TRBV3-2) and J usage is TRBJ2-7; D is unresolved. CDR3 length: 13 residues. The germline gives CDR1 LGHDT, CDR2 YNNKEL (reference sequence). V shed 8 bases and J shed 4 bases, with 15 bases lying between them. This chain's CDR3 is CASLPCRVYEQYV. The CDR3 region has the DNA TGTGCCAGCCTCCCTTGCCGGGTTTACGAGCAGTACGTC.

This clone was seen a single time. The chain employs TRBV11-2 and TRBJ1-1; possible D gene TRBD1, 6 bases. The V end lost 0 bases, the J end lost 6 bases, and 17 bases lay between the germline ends. Germline V lookup: CDR1 SGHAT, CDR2 FQNNGV. The CDR3 extends over 16 amino acids. CDR3 DNA: TGTGCCAGCAGCTTAGATCCCGGCCCGGGGGGCGCTGAAGCTTTCTTT. Protein product: CASSLDPGPGGAEAFF. Together with reference TRBV11-2 and TRBJ1-1, the CDR3 gives the full variable domain: EAGVAQSPRYKIIEKRQSVAFWCNPISGHATLYWYQQILGQGPKLLIQFQNNGVVDDSQLPKDRFSAERLKGVDSTLKIQPAKLEDSAVYLCASSLDPGPGGAEAFFGQGTRLTVV.

This chain links TRBV19 with TRBJ1-3; D ambiguous. V shed 7 bases and J shed 0 bases, with 7 bases lying between them. CDR1 is LNHDA, CDR2 SQIVND, per germline (reference sequence). CDR3 length: 13 residues. CDR3 bases: TGTGCCAGTACAAGGAGCTCTGGAAACACCATATATTTT. Its protein product is CASTRSSGNTIYF. Combining the CDR3 with reference TRBV19 and TRBJ1-3 gives the whole variable domain DGGITQSPKYLFRKEGQNVTLSCEQNLNHDAMYWYRQDPGQGLRLIYYSQIVNDFQKGDIAEGYSVSREKKESFPLTVTSAQKNPTAFYLCASTRSSGNTIYFGEGSWLTVV.

This chain links TRBV18 with TRBJ2-1; D not resolved. Per germline, CDR1 KGHSH and CDR2 LQKENI. V dropped 4 bases and J dropped 7 bases, with 11 bases sitting between them. This CDR3 comprises 13 residues. CDR3 nucleotide sequence: TGTGCCAGCTCACTCAGCCGTGGTAATGAGCAGTTCTTC. Encoded protein: CASSLSRGNEQFF.

This chain connects TRBV14 to TRBJ2-2; D remains unclear. The V end was cut by 1 base, the J end by 7 bases, with 7 bases between. Per the germline V gene, CDR1 is SGHDN and CDR2 is FVKESK. There are 13 residues in the CDR3. The CDR3 region is CASSQAGRGELFF. The CDR3 DNA sequence: TGTGCCAGCAGCCAAGCGGGCCGCGGGGAGCTGTTTTTT.

The chain recombines TRBV24-1 with TRBJ1-5; 9 bases map to TRBD1. Germline lookup yields CDR1 KGHDR and CDR2 SFDVKD. CDR3 length: 17 residues. V shed 3 bases and J 4 bases; nucleotides not matched to a gene: 9. The CDR3 coding sequence is TGTGCCACCAGTGATCCGGGACAGGGTACATCGAATCAGCCCCAGCATTTT. Residues: CATSDPGQGTSNQPQHF.

The chain links TRBV11-2 to TRBJ1-1, with D perhaps matching TRBD1 (6 bases). CDR1 and CDR2 (germline): SGHAT, FQNNGV. Trimming pared 5 bases from V and 2 bases from J, leaving 15 bases between. This CDR3 is built from 15 residues. The CDR3 DNA sequence: TGTGCCAGCAGCCGGGGGGGACAATTTAACACTGAAGCTTTCTTT. Translated, it gives CASSRGGQFNTEAFF.

This chain joins TRBV18 and TRBJ2-5, with D perhaps matching TRBD1 or TRBD2 (5 bases each). Trimming took off 2 bases at V and 4 bases at J, with 17 bases between the two ends. The germline CDR1 and CDR2 sequences are KGHSH and LQKENI. The CDR3 is made up of 16 amino acids. The CDR3 here is CASSPSGRSRGETQYF. The CDR3 DNA sequence: TGTGCCAGCTCACCATCGGGACGGTCAAGGGGAGAGACCCAGTACTTC.

Written as DNA, the CDR3 is TGTGCCAGCTCCCCGAAGCAGAGCTCCTATAATTCACCCCTCCACTTT. The encoded protein is CASSPKQSSYNSPLHF. The chain has TRBV18 and TRBJ1-6; D ambiguous. Germline-derived CDR1 and CDR2 are KGHSH and LQKENI. This CDR3 has 16 amino acids. The ends were cut back, 6 bases at V and 0 bases at J, with 12 bases in the middle.

This chain joins TRBV2 and TRBJ2-3, with 16 positions matching TRBD2. Germline lookup yields CDR1 SNHLY and CDR2 FYNNEI. This CDR3 comprises 19 residues. With 2 bases clipped from V and 7 bases from J, the junction kept 12 bases outside the gene matches. CDR3 residues: CASSEMVPGLAGGQHTQYF. CDR3 sequence (DNA): TGTGCCAGCAGTGAAATGGTACCGGGACTAGCGGGAGGGCAACATACGCAGTATTTT.

The chain is built from TRBV4-3 and TRBJ1-1; no clear D. Deletions cut 4 bases from V and 1 base from J, with 16 bases between. CDR1 and CDR2 from the germline V gene are LGHNA and YSLEER. The CDR3 extends over 16 amino acids. The CDR3 DNA follows: TGCGCCAGCAGCCCAACCGGGTTGGCCGCGAACACTGAAGCTTTCTTT. Amino acids: CASSPTGLAANTEAFF.

The V call is TRBV18, the J call TRBJ1-5; 9 positions match TRBD1. The CDR3 spans 16 residues. Germline-derived CDR1 and CDR2 are KGHSH and LQKENI. With V trimmed by 1 base and J by 6 bases, 7 bases remained unmatched. The CDR3 spells CASSPQTTGGTQPQHF. The CDR3 region has the DNA TGTGCCAGCTCACCACAGACGACAGGGGGTACTCAGCCCCAGCATTTT.

J is TRBJ2-5 and V is TRBV10-3, with D perhaps matching TRBD2 (5 bases). This CDR3 spans 13 amino acids. Trimming took off 7 bases at V and 4 bases at J, with 13 bases between the two ends. Germline CDR1 is ENHRY and CDR2 is SYGVKD. The chain's CDR3 is CAIKPGGRETQYF. In DNA form, the CDR3 reads TGTGCCATCAAACCCGGAGGCCGAGAGACCCAGTACTTC.